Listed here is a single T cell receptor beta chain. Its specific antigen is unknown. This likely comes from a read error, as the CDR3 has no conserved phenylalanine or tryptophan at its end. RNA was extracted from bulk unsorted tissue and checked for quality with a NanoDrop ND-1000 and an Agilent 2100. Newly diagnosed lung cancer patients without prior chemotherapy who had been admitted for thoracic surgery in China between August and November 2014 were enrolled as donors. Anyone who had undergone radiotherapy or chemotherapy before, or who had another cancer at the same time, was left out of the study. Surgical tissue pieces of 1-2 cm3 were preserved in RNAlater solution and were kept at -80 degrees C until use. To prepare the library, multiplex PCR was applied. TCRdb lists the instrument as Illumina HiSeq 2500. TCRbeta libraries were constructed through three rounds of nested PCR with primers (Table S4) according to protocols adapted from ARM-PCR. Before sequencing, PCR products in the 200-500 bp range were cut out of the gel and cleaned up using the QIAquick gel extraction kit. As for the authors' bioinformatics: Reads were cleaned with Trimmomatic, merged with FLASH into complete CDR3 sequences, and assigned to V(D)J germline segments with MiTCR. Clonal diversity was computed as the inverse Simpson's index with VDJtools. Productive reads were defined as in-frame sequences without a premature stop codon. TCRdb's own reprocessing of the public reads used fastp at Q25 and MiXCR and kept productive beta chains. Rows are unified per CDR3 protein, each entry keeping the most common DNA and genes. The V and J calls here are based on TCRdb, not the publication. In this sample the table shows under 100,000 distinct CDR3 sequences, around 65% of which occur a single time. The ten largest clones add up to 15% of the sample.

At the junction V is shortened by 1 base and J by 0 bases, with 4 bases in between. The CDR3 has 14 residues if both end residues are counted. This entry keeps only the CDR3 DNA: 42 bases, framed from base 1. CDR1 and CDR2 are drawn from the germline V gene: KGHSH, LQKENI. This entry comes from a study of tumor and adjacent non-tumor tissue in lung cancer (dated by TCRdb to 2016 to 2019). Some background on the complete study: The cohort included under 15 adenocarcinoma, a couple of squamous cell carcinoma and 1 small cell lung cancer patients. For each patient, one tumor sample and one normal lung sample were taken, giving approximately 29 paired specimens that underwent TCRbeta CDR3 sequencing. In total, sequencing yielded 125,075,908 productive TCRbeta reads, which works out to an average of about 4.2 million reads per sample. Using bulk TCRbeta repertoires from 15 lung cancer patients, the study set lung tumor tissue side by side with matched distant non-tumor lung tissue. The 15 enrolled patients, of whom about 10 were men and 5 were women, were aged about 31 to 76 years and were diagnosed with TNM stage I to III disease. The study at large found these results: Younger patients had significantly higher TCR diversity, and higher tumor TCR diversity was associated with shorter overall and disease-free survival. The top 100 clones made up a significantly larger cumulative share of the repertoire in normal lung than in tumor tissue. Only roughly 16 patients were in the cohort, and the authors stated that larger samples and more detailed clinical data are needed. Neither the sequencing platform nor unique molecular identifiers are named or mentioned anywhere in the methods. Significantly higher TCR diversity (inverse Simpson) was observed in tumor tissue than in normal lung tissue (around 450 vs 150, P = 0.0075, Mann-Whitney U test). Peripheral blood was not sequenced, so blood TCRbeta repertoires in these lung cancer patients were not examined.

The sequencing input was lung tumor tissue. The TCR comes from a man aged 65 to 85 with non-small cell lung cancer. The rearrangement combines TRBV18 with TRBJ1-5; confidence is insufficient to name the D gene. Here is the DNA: TGTGCCAGCTCACCACTCCGTAGCAATCAGCCCCAGCATTAT. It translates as CASSPLRSNQPQHY.